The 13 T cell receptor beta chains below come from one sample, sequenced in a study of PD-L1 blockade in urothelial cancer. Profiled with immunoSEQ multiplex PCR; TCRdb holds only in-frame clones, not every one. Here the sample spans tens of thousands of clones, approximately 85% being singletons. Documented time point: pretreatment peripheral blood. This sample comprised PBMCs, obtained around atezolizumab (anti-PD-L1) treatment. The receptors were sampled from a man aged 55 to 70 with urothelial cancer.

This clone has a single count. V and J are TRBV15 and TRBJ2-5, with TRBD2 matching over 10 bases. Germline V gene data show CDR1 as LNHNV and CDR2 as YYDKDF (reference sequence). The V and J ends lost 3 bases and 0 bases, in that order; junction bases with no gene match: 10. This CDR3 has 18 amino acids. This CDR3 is CATSSWASGGPNQETQYF. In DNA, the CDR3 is TGTGCCACCAGCAGTTGGGCTAGCGGGGGCCCTAACCAAGAGACCCAGTACTTC.

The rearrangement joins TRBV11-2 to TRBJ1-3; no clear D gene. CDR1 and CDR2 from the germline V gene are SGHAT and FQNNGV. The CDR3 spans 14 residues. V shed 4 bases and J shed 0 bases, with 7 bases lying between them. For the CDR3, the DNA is TGTGCCAGCAGCTCTGCAGTCTCTGGAAACACCATATATTTT. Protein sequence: CASSSAVSGNTIYF.

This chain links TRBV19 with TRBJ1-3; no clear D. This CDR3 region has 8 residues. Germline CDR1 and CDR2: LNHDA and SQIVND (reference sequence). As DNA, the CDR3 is TGTGGTCTCAACACCATATATTTT. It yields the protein CGLNTIYF.

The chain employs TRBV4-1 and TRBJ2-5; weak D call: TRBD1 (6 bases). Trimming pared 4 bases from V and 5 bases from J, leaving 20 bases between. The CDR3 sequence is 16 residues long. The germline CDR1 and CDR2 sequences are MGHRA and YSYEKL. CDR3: CASSRGQILSRETQYF. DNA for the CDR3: TGCGCCAGCAGCCGTGGACAGATCCTATCCCGGGAGACCCAGTACTTC.

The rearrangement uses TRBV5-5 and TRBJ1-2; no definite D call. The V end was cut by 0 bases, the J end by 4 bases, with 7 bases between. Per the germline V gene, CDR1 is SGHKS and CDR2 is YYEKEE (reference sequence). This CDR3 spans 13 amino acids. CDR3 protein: CASSLERGYGYTF. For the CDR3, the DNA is TGTGCCAGCAGCTTGGAGCGGGGCTATGGCTACACCTTC.

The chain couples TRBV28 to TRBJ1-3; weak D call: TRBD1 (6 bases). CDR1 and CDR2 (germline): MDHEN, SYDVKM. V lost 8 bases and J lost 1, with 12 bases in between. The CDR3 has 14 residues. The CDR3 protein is CASCRGLSGNTIYF. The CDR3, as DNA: TGTGCCAGCTGCAGGGGTCTGTCTGGAAACACCATATATTTT.

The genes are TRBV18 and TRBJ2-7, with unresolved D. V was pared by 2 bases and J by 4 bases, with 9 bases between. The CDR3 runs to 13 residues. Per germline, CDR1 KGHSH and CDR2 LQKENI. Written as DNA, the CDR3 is TGTGCCAGCTCACCAGCAGGATTGTACGAGCAGTACTTC. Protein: CASSPAGLYEQYF.

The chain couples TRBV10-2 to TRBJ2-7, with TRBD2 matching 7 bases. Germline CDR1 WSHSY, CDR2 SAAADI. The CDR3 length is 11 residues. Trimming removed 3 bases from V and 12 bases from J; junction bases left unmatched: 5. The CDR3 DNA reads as TGCGCCAGCAGTGACAGCGGGGAGGCGTACTTC. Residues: CASSDSGEAYF.

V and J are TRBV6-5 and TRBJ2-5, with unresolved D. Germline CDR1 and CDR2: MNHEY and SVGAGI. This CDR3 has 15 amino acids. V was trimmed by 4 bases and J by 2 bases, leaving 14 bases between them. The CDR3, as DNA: TGTGCCAGCAGTTTCTCTCCTTTGAGGCAAGAGACCCAGTACTTC. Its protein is CASSFSPLRQETQYF.

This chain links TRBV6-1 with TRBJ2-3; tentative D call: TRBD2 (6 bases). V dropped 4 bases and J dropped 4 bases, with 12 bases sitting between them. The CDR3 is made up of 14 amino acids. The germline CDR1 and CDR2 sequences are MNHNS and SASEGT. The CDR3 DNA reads TGTGCCAGCAGTGTCGTCAGGGAGGCAGATACGCAGTATTTT. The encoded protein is CASSVVREADTQYF.

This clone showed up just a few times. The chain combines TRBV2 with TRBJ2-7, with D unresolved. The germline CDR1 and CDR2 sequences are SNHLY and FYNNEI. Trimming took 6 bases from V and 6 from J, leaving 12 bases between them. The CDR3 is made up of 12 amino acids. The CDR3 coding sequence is TGTGCCAGCAGACAGACCTTCGGCGAGCAGTACTTC. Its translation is CASRQTFGEQYF.

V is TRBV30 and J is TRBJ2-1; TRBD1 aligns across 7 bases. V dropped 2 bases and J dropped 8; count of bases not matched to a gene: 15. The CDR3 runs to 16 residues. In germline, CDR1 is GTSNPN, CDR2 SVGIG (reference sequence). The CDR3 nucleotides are TGTGCCTGGAGTATATTCGACAGGGACAATACGTATGAGCAGTTCTTC. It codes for CAWSIFDRDNTYEQFF.

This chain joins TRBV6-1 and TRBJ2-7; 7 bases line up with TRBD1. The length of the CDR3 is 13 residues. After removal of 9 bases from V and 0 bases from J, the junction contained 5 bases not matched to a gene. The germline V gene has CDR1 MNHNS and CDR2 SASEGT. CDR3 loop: CASIDRASYEQYF. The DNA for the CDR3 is TGTGCCAGTATAGACAGGGCCTCCTACGAGCAGTACTTC.